A single sample is the source of the 7 T cell receptor beta chains below, sequenced in a study of T cell responses to AZD1222 COVID-19 vaccine. Profiling relied on immunoSEQ multiplex PCR, and the TCRdb table lists in-frame clones only, not all of them. Here the sample spans 130,000 to 150,000 clones, 70% to 90% being singletons. The input for sequencing was peripheral blood, taken on day 0 of AZD1222 vaccination. The receptor set was obtained from an adult in good health.

J is TRBJ1-6 and V is TRBV5-1; 9 nucleotides agree with TRBD1. V lost 3 bases to trimming and J lost 5 bases; unmatched junction nucleotides: 9. The CDR3 contains 17 residues. From germline, CDR1 is SGHRS and CDR2 YFSETQ. In nucleotides, the CDR3 is TGCGCCAGCAGCTCGGAGGCCTGGACAGGGGATAATTCACCCCTCCACTTT. This codes for CASSSEAWTGDNSPLHF.

This clone has a handful of counts. This chain joins TRBV5-1 and TRBJ2-7; possible D gene TRBD2, 6 bases. V dropped 4 bases and J dropped 5 bases, with 19 bases sitting between them. The CDR3 sequence is 15 residues long. In germline, CDR1 is SGHRS, CDR2 YFSETQ. DNA of the CDR3: TGCGCCAGCAGCCAGGGAGGAGGGAGAGGCAACGAGCAGTACTTC. Translating gives CASSQGGGRGNEQYF.

CDR3 region: CASSPPSSGRRVNIQYF. Written as DNA, the CDR3 is TGTGCCAGCTCACCACCGTCTAGCGGGAGAAGGGTTAACATTCAGTACTTC. This chain connects TRBV18 to TRBJ2-4; 10 bases are a match to TRBD2. The CDR3 consists of 17 residues. CDR1 is KGHSH, CDR2 LQKENI, per germline. V lost 0 bases and J lost 7; bases outside the gene matches: 9.

Of note for this clone: Other DNA sequences of this sample code for an identical CDR3. The rearrangement joins TRBV3-1 (or the pseudogene TRBV3-2) to TRBJ1-5; TRBD1 might be the D (5 bases). Trimming shortened V by 1 base and J by 5 bases, and 6 bases separated the two germline ends. Germline V gene data show CDR1 as LGHDT and CDR2 as YNNKEL (reference sequence). CDR3 length equals 13 residues. In DNA, the CDR3 is TGTGCCAGCAGCCAAGGGGGGGATCAGCCCCAGCATTTT. Translating gives CASSQGGDQPQHF.

Only a few counts were recorded for this clone. The V call is TRBV5-4, the J call TRBJ2-1; 7 bases align to TRBD2. V gave up 4 bases and J gave up 2 bases; unmatched junction bases: 6. This CDR3 spans 15 amino acids. Germline V lookup: CDR1 SGHNT, CDR2 YYREEE (reference sequence). CDR3 nucleotides: TGTGCCAGCAGCCCGTGGGAGGGCCCCTACAATGAGCAGTTCTTC. Protein: CASSPWEGPYNEQFF.

This chain connects TRBV28 to TRBJ1-1; D remains ambiguous. This CDR3 is built from 14 residues. Trimming pared 2 bases from V and 7 bases from J, leaving 14 bases between. Per the germline V gene, CDR1 is MDHEN and CDR2 is SYDVKM. In DNA form, the CDR3 reads TGTGCCAGCAGTTTACCCAGACCCCTTTTTGAAGCTTTCTTT. This gives the protein CASSLPRPLFEAFF.

V usage is TRBV6-6 and J usage is TRBJ2-7; 10 bases fit TRBD2. Germline V CDR1 and CDR2: MNHNY, SVGAGI (reference sequence). The CDR3 sequence is 14 residues long. After removal of 5 bases from V and 3 bases from J, the junction contained 4 bases not matched to a gene. CDR3: CASSPGLAYYEQYF. In DNA form, the CDR3 reads TGTGCCAGCAGTCCGGGACTAGCGTACTACGAGCAGTACTTC.